This T cell receptor (beta chain) was recorded in a study of naive and memory T cell subsets. Overnight CMV lysate stimulation of fresh PBMCs defined donor CMV status by CD4+ IFNgamma. CD45RA-CD27- cells were effector memory; CD45RA+CD27- cells were EMRA. This clonotype was counted a few times. The antigen remains unidentified. Points from the study as a whole: TCR abundance followed a power law differing between naive and memory subsets.

Two oligonucleotides, mixed equimolar, formed the beta constant-region primer covering TRBC1 and TRBC2. Ligated cDNA was amplified by four rounds of PCR with nested alpha and beta constant-region primers and SP2. Ligation attached a single-stranded oligonucleotide with a 12-nucleotide UMI and the SP2 primer to the cDNA 3' end. TCRdb called the UMI-ligation and nested PCR reads again in MiXCR, with one record for every CDR3 protein. The top ten hold 3% to 3.5% of the sample, which has tens of thousands of distinct CDR3 sequences, roughly 20% seen once. The source is a human donor in good health. The source material was effector memory CD4+ T cells from blood. Subset meaning: effector memory, CD45RA- CD27-.

For the CDR3, the DNA is TGCGCCAGCAGCTTCCGGACAGGTGTTACCGGGGAGCTGTTTTTT. It yields the protein CASSFRTGVTGELFF. J is TRBJ2-2 and V is TRBV4-1; 7 bases fit TRBD1. Germline CDR1 is MGHRA and CDR2 is YSYEKL. V lost 5 bases to trimming and J lost 5 bases; unmatched junction nucleotides: 8. There are 15 residues in the CDR3.